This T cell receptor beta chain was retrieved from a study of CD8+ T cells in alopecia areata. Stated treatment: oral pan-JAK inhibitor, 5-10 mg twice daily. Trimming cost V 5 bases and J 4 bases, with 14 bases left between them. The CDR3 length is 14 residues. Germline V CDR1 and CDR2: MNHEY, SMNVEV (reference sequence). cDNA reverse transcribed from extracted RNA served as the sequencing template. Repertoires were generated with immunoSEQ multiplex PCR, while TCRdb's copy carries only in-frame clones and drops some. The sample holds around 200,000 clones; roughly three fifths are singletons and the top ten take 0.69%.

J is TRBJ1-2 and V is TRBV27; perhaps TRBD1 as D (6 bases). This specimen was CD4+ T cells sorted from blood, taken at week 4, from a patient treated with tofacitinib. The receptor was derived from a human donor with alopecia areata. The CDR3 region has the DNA TGTGCCAGCAGTCCACTACAGGGTTTCTATGGCTACACCTTC. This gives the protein CASSPLQGFYGYTF.